This TCR beta chain stems from a study of blood T cell repertoires in COVID-19. Turning to the study itself: Collection of acute and convalescent COVID-19 samples took place in the United States, Italy and Spain. T cells, B-cell-depleted T cells, or PBMCs supplied cDNA or gDNA.

Original processing methods: Amplifying reference gene primers gave estimates of nucleated cell counts. Sequencing was performed with immunoSEQ multiplex PCR; in TCRdb, only in-frame clones are kept and a portion is missing. Clonal size and the V and J genes are those of that table, whereas D and trimming came from the DNA. The profile covers approximately 140,000 clones, with 70% to 90% appearing a single time and approximately 2.7% taken by the ten largest. There are a few counts of this clone. V gave up 1 base and J gave up 1 base, with 5 bases separating them. The CDR3 consists of 14 residues. Per the germline V gene, CDR1 is SGHTA and CDR2 is FQGNSA.

This clonotype was sampled from a woman between 40 and 55 years old with active or convalescent COVID-19. The rearrangement links TRBV7-2 to TRBJ1-5; no reliable D call. Sample: peripheral blood. CDR3 DNA: TGTGCCAGCAGCTTAGGTTTAAGCAATCAGCCCCAGCATTTT. Translation gives CASSLGLSNQPQHF. Complete variable domain (other parts from reference TRBV7-2 and TRBJ1-5): GAGVSQSPSNKVTEKGKDVELRCDPISGHTALYWYRQSLGQGLEFLIYFQGNSAPDKSGLPSDRFSAERTGGSVSTLTIQRTQQEDSAVYLCASSLGLSNQPQHFGDGTRLSIL.